Given below is one TCR beta chain in context. This receptor's antigen is unknown. No base quality values were provided; no much bigger clone lies one nucleotide off. Stable Graves' hyperthyroidism was defined as no progression to ophthalmopathy during 18 months of follow-up. Hyperthyroidism patients were aged 18 to 65 years and newly diagnosed, with disease duration of less than 2 months. The study excluded patients with uncontrolled infections, other autoimmune diseases, pregnancy or lactation. Diagnoses relied on clinical symptoms, serum thyroxine and TRAb, thyroid ultrasound and orbital computed tomography. PBMCs were separated from over 9 ml of fresh peripheral blood using Ficoll-Paque density gradient centrifugation. Total RNA was extracted using Trizol reagent, and RNA quality was assessed on an Agilent 2100 Bioanalyzer. The TCR beta CDR3 regions were amplified from the RNA transcripts. For the first round of RT-PCR on the TCR CDR3, the HTBI primer set was used together with the Qiagen OneStep RT-PCR kit. Libraries were constructed in a second round of multiplex PCR, after which size selection and purification were carried out. The libraries were sequenced on an Illumina HiSeq2000 using paired-end 100 bp reads. Regarding the original processing steps: Raw data were processed with SOAPnuke, discarding reads with adapters, uncalled bases, mean Phred below 15, or no exact constant-primer or identifier match. High-quality paired reads were merged using COPE v1.2.5, and each unique nucleotide sequence was defined as a clonotype. MiTCR v1.1 was used to align the clonotypes against IMGT TRBV, TRBD and TRBJ reference segments. Analysis was restricted to V-J combinations with a frequency above 0.0001, which covered about 99% of repertoires. The TCS score was defined as F50 (clonal expansion) divided by E x V (chaos), with BLOSUM62-based TCRdist calculated between CDR3 peptides within each V-J. Welch's t-statistics and random forest reduced 450 to 600 V-J features to 13, which were used in a naive Bayes classifier (R e1071). The public sequencing data were trimmed at Q25 with fastp and processed into clonotypes with MiXCR by TCRdb, which kept only in-frame beta chains. CDR3 protein sequences are deduplicated, and each keeps its most common genes and DNA. For this entry, the V and J calls and clone size follow TCRdb and not the study's own pipeline. Counted in this sample were roughly 740,000 distinct CDR3 sequences; roughly 15% of them appeared once. 8.4% of the sample rests with the top ten.

Its CDR3 holds 14 amino acids, cysteine through phenylalanine. Only the CDR3 portion is preserved as DNA: 42 bases, with reading frame beginning at the first base. Trimming removed 6 bases from V and 1 base from J, leaving 12 bases between the germline ends. These data originate in a study of T cells in Graves' hyperthyroidism and ophthalmopathy (dated by TCRdb to the late 2010s). The study in broad terms: Peripheral blood was sampled at the time of initial diagnosis, prior to any treatment. TCR V-J signatures able to tell the groups apart were searched for in a discovery cohort of more than 90 patients, of whom 40 to 45 had Graves' ophthalmopathy and around 58 had stable Graves' hyperthyroidism. Prospective prediction of ophthalmopathy was tested in an independent validation cohort of 18 to 20 hyperthyroidism patients and some 17 patients who later progressed to ophthalmopathy. The 95 to 100 discovery patients were randomly divided into training and test sets at a 7:3 ratio. The study also compared thyroid tissue and blood T-cell repertoires from a handful of Graves' hyperthyroidism patients. After blood sampling, hyperthyroidism patients were treated with methimazole at a starting dose of 30 mg daily, and ophthalmopathy patients were treated with high-dose intravenous methylprednisolone. TCR Vbeta CDR3 sequencing of 120 to 150 peripheral blood samples (over 40 ophthalmopathy, 70 to 85 hyperthyroidism and some 17 progressor patients) is reported in the paper. The paper as a whole reports these results and caveats: Most expanded thyroid clonotypes (frequency above 0.001) were also detected in blood, suggesting blood repertoires may reflect thyroid immune responses. During validation, the model predicted progression to ophthalmopathy a median of approximately 6.5 months ahead of onset, with roughly 65% sensitivity and about 75% specificity. In cross-validation, a model built on a 13 V-J signature told ophthalmopathy apart from stable hyperthyroidism with 85% to 90% sensitivity and about 81% specificity, and in testing the same model reached 80%/75%. Sample size was not statistically predetermined, and blinding of investigators to group allocation was not performed.

The sample was blood. The receptor's source is a man between 18 and 29 years old with Graves' hyperthyroidism. The receptor chain draws on TRBV12-3 or TRBV12-4 and TRBJ1-1; perhaps TRBD1 is the D gene, with 5 bases matching. The nucleotide sequence is TGTGCCAGCAGACTTGGGACTCCGAACACTGAAGCTTTCTTT. Its protein is CASRLGTPNTEAFF.